These T cell receptor beta chains were read from a single sample in a study of blood T cell repertoires in COVID-19. Clones were read by immunoSEQ multiplex PCR, and TCRdb kept only the in-frame ones, dropping some. The sample has 30,000 to 45,000 clones, around four fifths seen once. Sequenced sample: peripheral blood. All receptors derive from a human donor in a cohort sampled during active COVID-19. Both conserved end residues are part of each CDR3.

v_call: TRBV30
cdr3_aa: CAWSNWGTGGWTEAFF

v_call: TRBV2
cdr3_aa: CASSVTGQGLGYTF

v_call: TRBV2
cdr3_aa: CASTLADSYNEQFF

v_call: TRBV6-6
cdr3_aa: CASTQGALGYTF

v_call: TRBV30
cdr3_aa: CAWSVRAGGQETQYF

v_call: TRBV10-3
cdr3_aa: CAISAQGAQEPQHF

v_call: TRBV5-1
cdr3_aa: CASSSGQPNTEAFF

v_call: TRBV30
cdr3_aa: CAWSDTGAYYNSPLHF

v_call: TRBV7-2
cdr3_aa: CASSLRDRGSYGYTF

v_call: TRBV30
cdr3_aa: CAWNPAGTTEAFF

v_call: TRBV7-3
cdr3_aa: CASSPRTATNTEAFF

v_call: TRBV6-2/TRBV6-3
cdr3_aa: CASSSPPGGAFF

v_call: TRBV11-3
cdr3_aa: CASSLRQGTNNEQFF

v_call: TRBV7-8
cdr3_aa: CASSLIQDRGGYTF

v_call: TRBV6-5
cdr3_aa: CASKKTGLAQETQYF

v_call: TRBV7-9
cdr3_aa: CASSFLRGPYNEQFF

v_call: TRBV10-1
cdr3_aa: CASTQQGSPGWNTEAFF

v_call: TRBV15
cdr3_aa: CATSRETGGKTGELFF

v_call: TRBV5-1
cdr3_aa: CASSLAGGNYNEQFF

v_call: TRBV2
cdr3_aa: CASRPGQTTDTQYF

v_call: TRBV19
cdr3_aa: CASRQGAWETQYF

v_call: TRBV2
cdr3_aa: CASIPRGFQTIQYF

v_call: TRBV4-3
cdr3_aa: CASSQGHGTYEQYF

v_call: TRBV10-3
cdr3_aa: CAISASGGSYNEQFF

v_call: TRBV6-5
cdr3_aa: CASRTGGGNSPLHF

v_call: TRBV18
cdr3_aa: CASSPPAGLAGELRQDTQYF

v_call: TRBV5-8
cdr3_aa: CASSYSSTGYYGYTF

v_call: TRBV5-3
cdr3_aa: CARMRRRANSGNTIYF

v_call: TRBV10-3
cdr3_aa: CAISESREHGYTF

v_call: TRBV9
cdr3_aa: CASSSPFSGKGADTQYF

v_call: TRBV6-2/TRBV6-3
cdr3_aa: CASIPNRGQNQPQHF

v_call: TRBV30
cdr3_aa: CAWTRGSYEQYF

v_call: TRBV6-1
cdr3_aa: CASSANLAGSSTDTQYF

v_call: TRBV4-3
cdr3_aa: CASSQASGFYGYTF

v_call: TRBV11-3
cdr3_aa: CASAGFNTEAFF

v_call: TRBV6-5
cdr3_aa: CASRKESGYEQYF

v_call: TRBV27
cdr3_aa: CASSSSGTGGSQPQHF

v_call: TRBV7-8
cdr3_aa: CASSSNSQETQYF

v_call: TRBV5-1
cdr3_aa: CASSSPGGTDTQYF

v_call: TRBV7-2
cdr3_aa: CASKEVGEGQGAKNIQYF

v_call: TRBV10-3
cdr3_aa: CAISEFTSGGTDTQYF

v_call: TRBV3-1/TRBV3-2
cdr3_aa: CASRSGQGNYEQYF